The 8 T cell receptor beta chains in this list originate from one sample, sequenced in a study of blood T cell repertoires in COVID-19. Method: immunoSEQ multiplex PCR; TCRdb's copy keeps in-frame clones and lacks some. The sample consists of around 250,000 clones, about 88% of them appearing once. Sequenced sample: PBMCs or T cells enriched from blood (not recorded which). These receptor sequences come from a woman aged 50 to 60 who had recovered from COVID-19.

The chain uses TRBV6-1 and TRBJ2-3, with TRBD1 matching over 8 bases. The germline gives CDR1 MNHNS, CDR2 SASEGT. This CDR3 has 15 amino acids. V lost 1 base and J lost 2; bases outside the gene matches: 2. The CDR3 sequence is CASSEGQGTTDTQYF. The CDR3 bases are TGTGCCAGCAGTGAAGGACAGGGGACCACAGATACGCAGTATTTT.

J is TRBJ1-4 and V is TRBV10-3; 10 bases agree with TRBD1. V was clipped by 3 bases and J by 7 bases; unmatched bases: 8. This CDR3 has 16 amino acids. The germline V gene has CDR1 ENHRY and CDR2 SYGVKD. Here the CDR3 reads CAISDPGQGIGEKLFF. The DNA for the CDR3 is TGTGCCATCAGTGACCCGGGACAGGGGATCGGTGAAAAACTGTTTTTT.

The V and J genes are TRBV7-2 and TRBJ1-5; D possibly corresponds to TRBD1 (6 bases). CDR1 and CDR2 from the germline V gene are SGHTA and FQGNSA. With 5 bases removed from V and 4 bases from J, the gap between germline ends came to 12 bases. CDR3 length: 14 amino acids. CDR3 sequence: CASSEQGLNQPQHF. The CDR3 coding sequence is TGTGCCAGCAGCGAACAGGGTTTGAATCAGCCCCAGCATTTT.

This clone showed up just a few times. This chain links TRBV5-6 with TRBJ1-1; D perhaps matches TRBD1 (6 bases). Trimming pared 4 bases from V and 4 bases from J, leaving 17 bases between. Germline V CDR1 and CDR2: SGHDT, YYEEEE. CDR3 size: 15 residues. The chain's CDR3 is CASSGLGGAITEAFF. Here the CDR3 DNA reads TGTGCCAGCAGCGGACTGGGGGGGGCGATCACTGAAGCTTTCTTT.

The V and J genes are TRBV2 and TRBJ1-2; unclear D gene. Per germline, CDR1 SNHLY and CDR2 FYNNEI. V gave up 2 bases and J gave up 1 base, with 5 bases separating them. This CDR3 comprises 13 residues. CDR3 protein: CASSESNNYGYTF. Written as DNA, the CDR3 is TGTGCCAGCAGTGAATCAAATAACTATGGCTACACCTTC.

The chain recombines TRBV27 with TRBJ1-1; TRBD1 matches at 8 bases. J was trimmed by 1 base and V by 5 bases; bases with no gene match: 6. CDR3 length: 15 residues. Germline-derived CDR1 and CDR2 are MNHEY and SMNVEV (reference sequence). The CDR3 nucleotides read TGTGCCAGCAGTATAGGGACAGGTGCGAACACTGAAGCTTTCTTT. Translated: CASSIGTGANTEAFF.

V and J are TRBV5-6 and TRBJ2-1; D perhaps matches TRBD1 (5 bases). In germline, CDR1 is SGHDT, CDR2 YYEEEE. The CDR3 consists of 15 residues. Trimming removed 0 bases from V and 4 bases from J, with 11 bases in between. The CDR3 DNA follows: TGTGCCAGCAGCTTGGTTCAGGGCCCTTACAATGAGCAGTTCTTC. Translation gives CASSLVQGPYNEQFF.

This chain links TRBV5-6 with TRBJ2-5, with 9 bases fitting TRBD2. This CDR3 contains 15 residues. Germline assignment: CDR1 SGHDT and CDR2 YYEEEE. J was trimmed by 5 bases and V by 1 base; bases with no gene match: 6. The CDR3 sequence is CASSLFSGGWETQYF. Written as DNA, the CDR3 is TGTGCCAGCAGCTTGTTTAGCGGGGGATGGGAGACCCAGTACTTC.